A single sample is the source of the 8 T cell receptor beta chains below, sequenced in a study of blood T cell repertoires in COVID-19 (dated by TCRdb to between 2020 and 2021). Library prep was done by the immunoSEQ multiplex PCR assay. What TCRdb holds here is the immuneACCESS table cut down to in-frame rearrangements. Part of the clones is not present; checked against another copy, under half of the missing clones reflect an unresolved V gene, and the others are unexplained. This sample has 60,000 to 70,000 clones in its table, and 80% to 90% of those were observed once. The ten largest clones take up roughly 1.4% of the sample. Sequencing was carried out using peripheral blood. The receptor set was obtained from an older woman with acute or convalescent COVID-19.

V and J are TRBV6-5 and TRBJ2-4, with 7 bases matching TRBD1. CDR1 and CDR2 from the germline V gene are MNHEY and SVGAGI. The V and J ends lost 6 bases and 6 bases, in that order; junction bases with no gene match: 5. The CDR3 is 13 residues long. The CDR3 loop is CASRSTGVNIQYF. The DNA of the CDR3 is TGTGCCAGCAGATCCACAGGGGTAAACATTCAGTACTTC.

The chain combines TRBV19 with TRBJ1-4; 11 bases line up with TRBD1. The CDR3 consists of 17 residues. V lost 5 bases and J lost 4; bases outside the gene matches: 9. Germline assignment: CDR1 LNHDA and CDR2 SQIVND (reference sequence). The CDR3 DNA reads as TGTGCCAGTAGTCTCCGGGGGACAGGGGGTGATAATGAAAAACTGTTTTTT. Translation: CASSLRGTGGDNEKLFF.

The genes are TRBV30 and TRBJ1-5, with D hard to call. CDR1 is GTSNPN and CDR2 is SVGIG in the germline V gene (reference sequence). The CDR3 spans 14 residues. V lost 2 bases to trimming and J lost 11 bases, with 19 bases between them. DNA for the CDR3: TGTGCCTGGAGTCCAAGAGACAAACTCTTGTCCCAGCATTTT. It is translated as CAWSPRDKLLSQHF.

V is TRBV20-1 and J is TRBJ2-5; D remains unclear. Germline V gives CDR1 DFQATT, CDR2 SNEGSKA (reference sequence). This CDR3 is built from 10 residues. V gave up 6 bases and J gave up 4 bases, with 6 bases separating them. The CDR3 nucleotides read TGCAGTGCCCACTCAGAGACCCAGTACTTC. This gives the protein CSAHSETQYF.

The V and J genes are TRBV5-5 and TRBJ1-4; possible D gene TRBD1, 5 bases. Per germline, CDR1 SGHKS and CDR2 YYEKEE (reference sequence). The CDR3 runs to 15 residues. Trimming stripped 3 bases from V and 3 bases from J, with 12 bases between. The CDR3 sequence is CASSWGELPNEKLFF. CDR3 sequence (DNA): TGTGCCAGCAGCTGGGGGGAGTTACCTAATGAAAAACTGTTTTTT.

The chain is built from TRBV6-5 and TRBJ1-2, with D perhaps matching TRBD1 (5 bases). V shed 6 bases and J shed 8 bases, with 16 bases lying between them. Germline V lookup: CDR1 MNHEY, CDR2 SVGAGI. There are 13 residues in the CDR3. CDR3 DNA sequence: TGTGCCAGCAGGACCCAGGGATTCCGCGGCTACACCTTC. As protein: CASRTQGFRGYTF.

This clone was seen just once. CDR3 sequence: CASSPWQGGGNTEAFF. The CDR3 DNA reads TGTGCCAGCTCACCGTGGCAGGGGGGTGGAAACACTGAAGCTTTCTTT. This sequence joins TRBV18 and TRBJ1-1; TRBD1 agrees at 7 bases. This CDR3 comprises 16 residues. Germline CDR1 KGHSH, CDR2 LQKENI. The ends lost 3 bases at V and 2 bases at J; junction bases unmatched: 9.

The chain has TRBV4-1 and TRBJ1-2; TRBD1 is a possible D gene (6 bases). This CDR3 has 15 residues. Germline loops: CDR1 MGHRA, CDR2 YSYEKL. The V gene lost 4 bases and the J gene lost 7 bases, with 19 bases spanning the gap. CDR3 region: CASSPQEMGAGGYTF. The CDR3 region has the DNA TGCGCCAGCAGCCCCCAAGAAATGGGGGCTGGTGGCTACACCTTC.